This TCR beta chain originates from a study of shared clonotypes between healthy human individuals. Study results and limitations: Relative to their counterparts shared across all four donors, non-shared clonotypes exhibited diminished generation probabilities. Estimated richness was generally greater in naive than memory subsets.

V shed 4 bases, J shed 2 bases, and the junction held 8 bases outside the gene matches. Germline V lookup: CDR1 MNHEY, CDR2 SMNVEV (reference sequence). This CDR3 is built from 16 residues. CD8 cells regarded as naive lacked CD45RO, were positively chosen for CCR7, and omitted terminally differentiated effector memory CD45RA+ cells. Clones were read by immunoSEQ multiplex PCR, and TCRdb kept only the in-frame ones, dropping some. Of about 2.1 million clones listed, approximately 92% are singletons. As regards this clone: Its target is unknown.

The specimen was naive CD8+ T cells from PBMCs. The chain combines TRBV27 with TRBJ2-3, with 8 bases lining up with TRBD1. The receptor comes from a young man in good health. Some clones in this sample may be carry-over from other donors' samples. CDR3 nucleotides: TGTGCCAGCAGTTCTCCGGGACAGGATCACACAGATACGCAGTATTTT. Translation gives CASSSPGQDHTDTQYF.